The sample holds a few counts of the clone carrying this TCR beta chain. The CDR3 spans 14 residues. CDR1 and CDR2 from the germline V gene are MNHNS and SASEGT. The J segment lost 1 base and the V segment lost 3 bases, leaving 3 bases of the junction unmatched. The PCR contained 60 Vbeta and 13 Jbeta primers. Sequencing used immunoSEQ multiplex PCR; TCRdb keeps in-frame clones, though not all of them. The repertoire consists of around 35,000 clones, with over 70% occurring once and the leading ten covering 6.3%. This specimen belongs to a study of cytomegalovirus exposure and HLA in healthy donors. This receptor was obtained from a man between 25 and 39 years old in good health and CMV-seronegative. Sequencing was performed on PBMCs. The chain links TRBV6-1 to TRBJ2-7; the match to TRBD1 covers 7 bases. CDR3 in DNA: TGTGCCAGCAGTGACTGGACAGGATCCTACGAGCAGTACTTC. Translating it yields CASSDWTGSYEQYF.